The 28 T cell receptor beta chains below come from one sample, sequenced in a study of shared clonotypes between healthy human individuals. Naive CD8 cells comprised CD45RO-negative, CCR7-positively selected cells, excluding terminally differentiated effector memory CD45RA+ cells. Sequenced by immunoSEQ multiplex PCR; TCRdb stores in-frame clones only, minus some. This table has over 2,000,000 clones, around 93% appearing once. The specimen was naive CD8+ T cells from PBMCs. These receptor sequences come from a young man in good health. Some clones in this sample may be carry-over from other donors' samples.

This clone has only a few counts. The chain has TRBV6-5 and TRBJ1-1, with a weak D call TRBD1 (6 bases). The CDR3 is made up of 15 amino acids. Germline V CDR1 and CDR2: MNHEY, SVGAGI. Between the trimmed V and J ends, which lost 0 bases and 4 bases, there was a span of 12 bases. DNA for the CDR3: TGTGCCAGCAGTTACTCGAGAGGGGGATTCACTGAAGCTTTCTTT. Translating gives CASSYSRGGFTEAFF.

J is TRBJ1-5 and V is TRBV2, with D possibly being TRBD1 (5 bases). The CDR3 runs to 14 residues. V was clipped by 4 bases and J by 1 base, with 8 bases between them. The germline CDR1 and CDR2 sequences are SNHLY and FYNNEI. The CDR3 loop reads CASSGGGSNQPQHF. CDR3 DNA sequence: TGTGCCAGCAGTGGGGGGGGGAGCAATCAGCCCCAGCATTTT.

For the CDR3, the DNA is TGTGCCAGCAGCTTGGAGACTAGCCCAGGAGGGGAGCAGTACTTC. It is translated as CASSLETSPGGEQYF. The chain has TRBV5-5 and TRBJ2-7; the match to TRBD2 covers 7 bases. The CDR3 has 15 amino acids. Trimming removed 0 bases from V and 7 bases from J; junction bases left unmatched: 10. Germline CDR1 is SGHKS and CDR2 is YYEKEE (reference sequence).

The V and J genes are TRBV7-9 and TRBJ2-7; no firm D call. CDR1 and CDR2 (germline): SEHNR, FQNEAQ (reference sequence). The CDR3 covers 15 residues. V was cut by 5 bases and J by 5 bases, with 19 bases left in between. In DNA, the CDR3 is TGTGCCAGCAGCCCCACCTTGGGAAACAAGCACGAGCAGTACTTC. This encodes CASSPTLGNKHEQYF.

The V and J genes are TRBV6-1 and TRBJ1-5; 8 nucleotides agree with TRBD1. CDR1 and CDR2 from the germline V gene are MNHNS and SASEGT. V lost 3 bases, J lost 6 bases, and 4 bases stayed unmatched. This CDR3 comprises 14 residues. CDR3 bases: TGTGCCAGCAGTGACAGGGGGCTTAGTCAGCCCCAGCATTTT. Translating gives CASSDRGLSQPQHF.

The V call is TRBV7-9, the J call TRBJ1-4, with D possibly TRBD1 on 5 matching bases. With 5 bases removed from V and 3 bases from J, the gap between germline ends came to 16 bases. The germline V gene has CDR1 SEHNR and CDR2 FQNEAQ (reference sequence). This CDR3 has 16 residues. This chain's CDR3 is CASSDRRQGANEKLFF. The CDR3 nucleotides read TGTGCCAGCAGCGACCGTAGGCAGGGAGCTAATGAAAAACTGTTTTTT.

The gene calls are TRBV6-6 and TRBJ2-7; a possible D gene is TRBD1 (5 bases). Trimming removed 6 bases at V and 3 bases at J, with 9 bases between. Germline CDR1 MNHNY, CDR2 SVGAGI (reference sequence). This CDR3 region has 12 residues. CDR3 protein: CASSPTDYEQYF. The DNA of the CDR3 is TGTGCCAGCAGCCCGACAGACTACGAGCAGTACTTC.

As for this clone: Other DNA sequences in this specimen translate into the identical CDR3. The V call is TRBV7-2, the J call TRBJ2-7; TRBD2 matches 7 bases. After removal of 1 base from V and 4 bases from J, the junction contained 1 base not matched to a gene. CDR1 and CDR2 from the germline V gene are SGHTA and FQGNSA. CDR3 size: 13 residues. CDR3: CASSLGLAYEQYF. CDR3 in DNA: TGTGCCAGCAGCTTAGGACTAGCTTACGAGCAGTACTTC.

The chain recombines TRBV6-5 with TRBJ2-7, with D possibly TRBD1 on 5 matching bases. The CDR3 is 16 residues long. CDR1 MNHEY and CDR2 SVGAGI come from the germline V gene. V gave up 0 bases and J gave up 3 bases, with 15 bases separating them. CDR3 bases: TGTGCCAGCAGTTACTCGTGGGGCAGTTCTGACTACGAGCAGTACTTC. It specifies CASSYSWGSSDYEQYF.

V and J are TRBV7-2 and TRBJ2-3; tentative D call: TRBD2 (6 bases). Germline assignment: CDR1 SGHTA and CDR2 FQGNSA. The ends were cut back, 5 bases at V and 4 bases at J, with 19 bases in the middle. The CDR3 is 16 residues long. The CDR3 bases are TGTGCCAGCAGCAACCTGCCGGGACTGAGAGCAGATACGCAGTATTTT. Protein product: CASSNLPGLRADTQYF.

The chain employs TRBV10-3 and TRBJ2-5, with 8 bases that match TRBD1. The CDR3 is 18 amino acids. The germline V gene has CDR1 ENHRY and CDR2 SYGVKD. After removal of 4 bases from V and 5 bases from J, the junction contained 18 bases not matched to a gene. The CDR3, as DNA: TGTGCCATCAGTGCGGGTGAAGGAGACAGGGGCCCCCGGGAGACCCAGTACTTC. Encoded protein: CAISAGEGDRGPRETQYF.

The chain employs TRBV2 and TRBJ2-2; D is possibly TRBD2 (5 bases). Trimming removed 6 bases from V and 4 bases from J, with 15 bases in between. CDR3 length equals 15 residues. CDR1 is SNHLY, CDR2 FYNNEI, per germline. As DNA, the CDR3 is TGTGCCAGCAGCGTGACGGCGGGTGGCACCGGGGAGCTGTTTTTT. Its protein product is CASSVTAGGTGELFF. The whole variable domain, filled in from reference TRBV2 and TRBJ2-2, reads EPEVTQTPSHQVTQMGQEVILRCVPISNHLYFYWYRQILGQKVEFLVSFYNNEISEKSEIFDDQFSVERPDGSNFTLKIRSTKLEDSAMYFCASSVTAGGTGELFFGEGSRLTVL.

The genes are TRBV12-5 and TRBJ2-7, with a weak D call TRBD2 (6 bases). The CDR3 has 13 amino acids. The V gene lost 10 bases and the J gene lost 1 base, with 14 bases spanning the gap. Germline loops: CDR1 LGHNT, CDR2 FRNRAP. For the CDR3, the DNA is TGTGCTAAGGCCGGGGGAAGGTCCTACGAGCAGTACTTC. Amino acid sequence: CAKAGGRSYEQYF.

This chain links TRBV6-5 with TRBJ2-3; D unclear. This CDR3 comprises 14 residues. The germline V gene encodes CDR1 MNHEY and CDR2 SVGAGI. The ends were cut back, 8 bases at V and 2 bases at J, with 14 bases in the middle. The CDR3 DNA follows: TGTGCCAGCGGGCCAGCGTATTTCACAGATACGCAGTATTTT. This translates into CASGPAYFTDTQYF.

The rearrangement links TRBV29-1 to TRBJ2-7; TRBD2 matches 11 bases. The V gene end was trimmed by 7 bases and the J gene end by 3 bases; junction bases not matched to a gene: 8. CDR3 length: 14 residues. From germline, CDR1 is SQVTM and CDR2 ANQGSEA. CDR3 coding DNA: TGCAGCGGGGGGGCCGGGACTAGCGGCTACGAGCAGTACTTC. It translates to CSGGAGTSGYEQYF.

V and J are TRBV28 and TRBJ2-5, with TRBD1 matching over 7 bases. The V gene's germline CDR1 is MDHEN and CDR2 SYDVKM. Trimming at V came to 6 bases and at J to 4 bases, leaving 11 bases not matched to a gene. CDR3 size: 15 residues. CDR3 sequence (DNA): TGTGCCAGCAGGCCTACCCGCGACAGGGTAGAGACCCAGTACTTC. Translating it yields CASRPTRDRVETQYF.

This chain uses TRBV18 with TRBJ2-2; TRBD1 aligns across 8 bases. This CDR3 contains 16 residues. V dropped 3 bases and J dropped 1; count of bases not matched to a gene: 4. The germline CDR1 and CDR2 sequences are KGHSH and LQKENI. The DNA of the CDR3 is TGTGCCAGCTCACCGCAGGGGGCCCTGAACACCGGGGAGCTGTTTTTT. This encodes CASSPQGALNTGELFF. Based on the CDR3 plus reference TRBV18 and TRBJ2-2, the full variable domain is NAGVMQNPRHLVRRRGQEARLRCSPMKGHSHVYWYRQLPEEGLKFMVYLQKENIIDESGMPKERFSAEFPKEGPSILRIQQVVRGDSAAYFCASSPQGALNTGELFFGEGSRLTVL.

CDR3 amino acids: CATSSEWGHNEQFF. The CDR3 nucleotides read TGTGCCACCTCGTCCGAGTGGGGCCACAATGAGCAGTTCTTC. The chain joins TRBV19 to TRBJ2-1; possibly TRBD1 for D (5 bases). The CDR3 is 14 amino acids. V was shortened by 10 bases and J by 5 bases, with 18 bases between the two germline ends. Germline CDR1 and CDR2: LNHDA and SQIVND (reference sequence).

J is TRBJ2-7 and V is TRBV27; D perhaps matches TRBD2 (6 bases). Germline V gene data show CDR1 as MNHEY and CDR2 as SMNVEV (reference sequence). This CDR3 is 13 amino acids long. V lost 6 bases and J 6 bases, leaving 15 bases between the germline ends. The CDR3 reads CASRLAQRAEQYF. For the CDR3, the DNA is TGTGCCAGCAGACTAGCCCAGAGGGCCGAGCAGTACTTC.

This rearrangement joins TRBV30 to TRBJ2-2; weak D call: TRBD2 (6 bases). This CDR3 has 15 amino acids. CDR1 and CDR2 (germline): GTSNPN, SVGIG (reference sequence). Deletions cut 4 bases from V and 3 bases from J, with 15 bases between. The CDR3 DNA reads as TGTGCCTGGACCGAATCGGGACTCTACACCGGGGAGCTGTTTTTT. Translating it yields CAWTESGLYTGELFF.

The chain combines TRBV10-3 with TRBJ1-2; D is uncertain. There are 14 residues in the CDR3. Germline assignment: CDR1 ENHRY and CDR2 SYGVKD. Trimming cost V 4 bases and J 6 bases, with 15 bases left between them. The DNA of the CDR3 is TGTGCCATCAGTGTCATTATCTCCCAAGATGGCTACACCTTC. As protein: CAISVIISQDGYTF.

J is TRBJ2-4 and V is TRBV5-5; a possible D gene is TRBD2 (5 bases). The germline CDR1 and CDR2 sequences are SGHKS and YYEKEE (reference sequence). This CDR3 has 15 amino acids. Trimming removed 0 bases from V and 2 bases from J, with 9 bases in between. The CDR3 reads CASSLGRGTKNIQYF. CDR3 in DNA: TGTGCCAGCAGCTTGGGTCGGGGAACCAAAAACATTCAGTACTTC.

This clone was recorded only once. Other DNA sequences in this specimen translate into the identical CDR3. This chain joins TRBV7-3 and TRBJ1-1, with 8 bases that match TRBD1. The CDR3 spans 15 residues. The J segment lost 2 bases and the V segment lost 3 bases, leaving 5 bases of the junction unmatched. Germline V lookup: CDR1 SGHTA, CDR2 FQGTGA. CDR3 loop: CASSLTGAPNTEAFF. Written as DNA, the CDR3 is TGTGCCAGCAGCTTGACAGGGGCCCCAAACACTGAAGCTTTCTTT.

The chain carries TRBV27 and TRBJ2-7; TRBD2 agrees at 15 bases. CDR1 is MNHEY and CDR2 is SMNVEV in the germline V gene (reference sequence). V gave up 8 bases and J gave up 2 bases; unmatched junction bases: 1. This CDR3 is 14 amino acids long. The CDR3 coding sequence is TGTGCCAGCGGACTAGCGGGAGGGCCCTACGAGCAGTACTTC. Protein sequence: CASGLAGGPYEQYF.

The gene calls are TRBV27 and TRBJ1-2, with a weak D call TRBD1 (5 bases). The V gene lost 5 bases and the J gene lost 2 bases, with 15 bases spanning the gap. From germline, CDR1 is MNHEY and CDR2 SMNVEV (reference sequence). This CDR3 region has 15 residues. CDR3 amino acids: CASSPAWGKNYGYTF. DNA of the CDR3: TGTGCCAGCAGTCCTGCGTGGGGGAAAAACTATGGCTACACCTTC.

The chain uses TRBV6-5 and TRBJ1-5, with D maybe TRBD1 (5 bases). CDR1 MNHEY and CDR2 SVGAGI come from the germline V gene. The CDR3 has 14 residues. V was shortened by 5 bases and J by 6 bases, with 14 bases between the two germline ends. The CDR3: CASSPHSGSQPQHF. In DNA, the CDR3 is TGTGCCAGCAGTCCCCACTCAGGGAGTCAGCCCCAGCATTTT.

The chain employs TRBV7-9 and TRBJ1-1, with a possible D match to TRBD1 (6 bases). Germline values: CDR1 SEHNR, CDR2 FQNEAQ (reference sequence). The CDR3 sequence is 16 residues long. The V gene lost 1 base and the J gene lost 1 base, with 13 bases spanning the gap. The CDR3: CASSLVPGDTNTEAFF. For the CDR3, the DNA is TGTGCCAGCAGCTTAGTCCCTGGGGACACGAACACTGAAGCTTTCTTT.

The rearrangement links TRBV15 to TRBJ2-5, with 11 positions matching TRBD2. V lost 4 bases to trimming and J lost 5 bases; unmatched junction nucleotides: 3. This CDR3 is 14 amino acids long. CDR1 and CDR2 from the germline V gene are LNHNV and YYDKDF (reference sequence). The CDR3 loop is CATSTSGRRETQYF. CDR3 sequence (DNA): TGTGCCACCAGCACTAGCGGGAGGAGGGAGACCCAGTACTTC. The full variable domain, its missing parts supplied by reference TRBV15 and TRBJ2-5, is DAMVIQNPRYQVTQFGKPVTLSCSQTLNHNVMYWYQQKSSQAPKLLFHYYDKDFNNEADTPDNFQSRRPNTSFCFLDIRSPGLGDTAMYLCATSTSGRRETQYFGPGTRLLVL.